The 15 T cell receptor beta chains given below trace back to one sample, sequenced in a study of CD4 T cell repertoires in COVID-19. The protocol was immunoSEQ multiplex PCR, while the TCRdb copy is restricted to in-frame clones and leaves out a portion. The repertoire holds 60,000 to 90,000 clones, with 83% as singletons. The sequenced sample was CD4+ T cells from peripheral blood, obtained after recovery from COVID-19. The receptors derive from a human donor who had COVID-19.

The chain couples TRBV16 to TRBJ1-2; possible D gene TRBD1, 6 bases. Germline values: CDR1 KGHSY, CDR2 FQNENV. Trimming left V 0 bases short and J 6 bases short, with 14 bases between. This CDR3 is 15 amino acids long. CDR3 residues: CASSQSSGASDGYTF. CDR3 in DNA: TGTGCCAGCAGCCAATCGTCAGGGGCATCGGATGGCTACACCTTC.

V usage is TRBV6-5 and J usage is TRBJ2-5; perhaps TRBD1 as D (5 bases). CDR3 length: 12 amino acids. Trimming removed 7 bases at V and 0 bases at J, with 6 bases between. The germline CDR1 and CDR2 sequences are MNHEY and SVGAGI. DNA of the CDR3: TGTGCCAGCAACAGGTACCAAGAGACCCAGTACTTC. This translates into CASNRYQETQYF.

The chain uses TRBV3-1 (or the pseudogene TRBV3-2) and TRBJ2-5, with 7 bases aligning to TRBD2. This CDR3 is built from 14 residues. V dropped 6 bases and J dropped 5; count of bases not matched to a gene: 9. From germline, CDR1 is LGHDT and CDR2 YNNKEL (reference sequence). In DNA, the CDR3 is TGTGCCAGCAGTCGAGCGGGGAGTGGGGAGACCCAGTACTTC. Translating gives CASSRAGSGETQYF.

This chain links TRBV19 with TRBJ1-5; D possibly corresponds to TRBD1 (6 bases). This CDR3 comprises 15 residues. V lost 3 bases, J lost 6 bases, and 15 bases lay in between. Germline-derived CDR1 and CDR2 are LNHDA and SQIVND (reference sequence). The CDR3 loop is CASSMEFGGGQPQHF. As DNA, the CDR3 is TGTGCCAGTAGTATGGAGTTTGGAGGGGGTCAGCCCCAGCATTTT.

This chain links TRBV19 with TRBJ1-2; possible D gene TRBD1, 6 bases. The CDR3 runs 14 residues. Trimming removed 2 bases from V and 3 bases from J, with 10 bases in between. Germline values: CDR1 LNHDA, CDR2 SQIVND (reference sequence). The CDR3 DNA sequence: TGTGCCAGTAGTATACGGGGGGCGGACTATGGCTACACCTTC. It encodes CASSIRGADYGYTF.

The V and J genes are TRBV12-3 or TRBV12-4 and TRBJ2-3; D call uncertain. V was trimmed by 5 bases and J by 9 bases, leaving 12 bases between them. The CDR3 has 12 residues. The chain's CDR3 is CASSPSYQTQYF. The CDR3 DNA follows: TGTGCCAGCAGTCCGAGCTATCAAACGCAGTATTTT.

The CDR3 DNA reads as TGTGCCAGTAGTATGCGGGGGGGAAGTGGCTACACCTTC. Its protein is CASSMRGGSGYTF. This chain links TRBV19 with TRBJ1-2, with D possibly TRBD1 on 5 matching bases. The V gene's germline CDR1 is LNHDA and CDR2 SQIVND (reference sequence). CDR3 length: 13 amino acids. V shed 3 bases and J shed 7 bases, with 12 bases lying between them.

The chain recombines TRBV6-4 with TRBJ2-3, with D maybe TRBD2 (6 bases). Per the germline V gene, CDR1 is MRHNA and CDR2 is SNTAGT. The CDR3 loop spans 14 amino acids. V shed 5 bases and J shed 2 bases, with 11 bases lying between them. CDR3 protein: CASSPLANTDTQYF. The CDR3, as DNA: TGTGCCAGCAGTCCACTAGCTAACACAGATACGCAGTATTTT.

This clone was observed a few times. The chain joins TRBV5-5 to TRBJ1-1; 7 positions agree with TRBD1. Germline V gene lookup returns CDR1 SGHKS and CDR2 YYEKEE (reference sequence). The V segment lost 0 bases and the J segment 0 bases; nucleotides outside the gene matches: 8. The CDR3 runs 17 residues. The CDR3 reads CASSLVGTAKVNTEAFF. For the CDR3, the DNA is TGTGCCAGCAGCTTGGTGGGGACAGCCAAGGTGAACACTGAAGCTTTCTTT.

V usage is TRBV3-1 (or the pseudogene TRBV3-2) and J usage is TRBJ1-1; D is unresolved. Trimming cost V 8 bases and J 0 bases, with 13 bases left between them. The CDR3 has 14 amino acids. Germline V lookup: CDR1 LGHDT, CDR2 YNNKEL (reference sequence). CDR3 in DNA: TGTGCCAGCCACCGGGGTAGCATGAACACTGAAGCTTTCTTT. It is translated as CASHRGSMNTEAFF.

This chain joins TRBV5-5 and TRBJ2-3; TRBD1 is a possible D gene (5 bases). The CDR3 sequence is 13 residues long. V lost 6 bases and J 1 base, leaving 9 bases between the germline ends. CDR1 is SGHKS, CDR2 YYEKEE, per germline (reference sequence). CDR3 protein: CASTRVGTDTQYF. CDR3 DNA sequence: TGTGCCAGCACCAGGGTGGGCACAGATACGCAGTATTTT.

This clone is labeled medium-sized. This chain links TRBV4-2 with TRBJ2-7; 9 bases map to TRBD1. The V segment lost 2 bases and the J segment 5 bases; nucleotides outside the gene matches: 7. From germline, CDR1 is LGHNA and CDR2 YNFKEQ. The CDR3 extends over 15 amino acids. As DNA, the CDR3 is TGTGCCAGCAGCCAAACCGGGACAGGGATTGACGAGCAGTACTTC. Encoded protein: CASSQTGTGIDEQYF.

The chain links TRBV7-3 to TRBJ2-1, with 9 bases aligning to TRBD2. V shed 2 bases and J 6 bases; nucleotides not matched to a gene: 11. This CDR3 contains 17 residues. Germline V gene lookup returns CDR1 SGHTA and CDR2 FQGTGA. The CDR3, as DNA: TGTGCCAGCAGCTTAGAGGGACTAGCAGCTACTAGCAATGAGCAGTTCTTC. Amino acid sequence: CASSLEGLAATSNEQFF. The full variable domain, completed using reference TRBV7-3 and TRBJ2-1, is GAGVSQTPSNKVTEKGKYVELRCDPISGHTALYWYRQSLGQGPEFLIYFQGTGAADDSGLPNDRFFAVRPEGSVSTLKIQRTERGDSAVYLCASSLEGLAATSNEQFFGPGTRLTVL.

CDR3 loop: CAISEGGSALRSYEQYF. CDR3 DNA: TGTGCCATCAGTGAAGGTGGGAGCGCCCTACGCTCCTACGAGCAGTACTTC. This chain connects TRBV10-3 to TRBJ2-7; TRBD2 might be the D (5 bases). Trimming cost V 3 bases and J 0 bases, with 18 bases left between them. The CDR3 is 17 residues long. CDR1 and CDR2 from the germline V gene are ENHRY and SYGVKD.

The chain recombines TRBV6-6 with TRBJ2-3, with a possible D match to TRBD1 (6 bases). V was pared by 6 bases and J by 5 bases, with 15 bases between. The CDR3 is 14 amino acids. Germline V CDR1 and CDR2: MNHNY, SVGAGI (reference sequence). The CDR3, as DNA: TGTGCCAGCAGCCCAGGACAGCCGGGAGATACGCAGTATTTT. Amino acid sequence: CASSPGQPGDTQYF.